This TCR beta chain was recovered during a study of blood T cell repertoires in COVID-19. Study information: The United States, Italy and Spain provided the acute and convalescent COVID-19 samples. Nucleic acid was either cDNA or gDNA, and it came from T cells, B-cell-depleted T cells, or PBMCs.

Original processing methods: The authors estimated nucleated cell counts from reference gene primer amplification. Method: immunoSEQ multiplex PCR; TCRdb's copy keeps in-frame clones and lacks some. Clone size and the V and J calls come from that table; the DNA yielded D and trimming. The sample contains some 270,000 clones, about nine tenths of which appear only once. CDR1 is MGHRA, CDR2 YSYEKL, per germline. The CDR3 spans 18 residues. Between the trimmed V and J ends, which lost 5 bases and 2 bases, there was a span of 22 bases. This TCR was sampled from a man aged 50 to 59 with acute or convalescent COVID-19. The chain uses TRBV4-1 and TRBJ2-4, with a tentative D call TRBD2 (5 bases). Input material: peripheral blood. Written as DNA, the CDR3 is TGCGCCAGCAGCGGGCGGGTTGGGCCACCCAGAACCAAAAACATTCAGTACTTC. This codes for CASSGRVGPPRTKNIQYF.